What follows is one T cell receptor (beta chain) and its context. Its cognate antigen is unknown. The germline gene is not matched at one end of the junction; a read error may be the cause. Per germline, CDR1 SGHRS and CDR2 YFSETQ. There are 14 residues in the CDR3. The data were taken from a study of T cells and Merkel cell carcinoma outcomes. Sequenced by immunoSEQ multiplex PCR; TCRdb stores in-frame clones only, minus some. The sample holds some 2,200 clones, more than 70% seen once. Findings and caveats of the study: Reportedly, T-cell repertoire with density predicts Merkel cell carcinoma outcomes.

The clonotype was recovered from a human donor with Merkel cell carcinoma. The V and J genes are TRBV5-1 and TRBJ1-2; no firm D call. The source material was tumor tissue from Merkel cell carcinoma. CDR3 coding DNA: TGCGCCAGCAGCTTGACGAGAGCCAACTATGGCTACATCTTC. Translated, it gives CASSLTRANYGYIF.